A single TCR beta chain is shown here with its context. The data were obtained in a study of shared clonotypes between healthy human individuals. Profiling relied on immunoSEQ multiplex PCR, and the TCRdb table lists in-frame clones only, not all of them. Of 780,000 or so clones listed, roughly two thirds were seen once; the top ten hold more than 1.5%. The CDR3 sequence is 15 residues long. The V end was cut by 2 bases, the J end by 2 bases, with 12 bases between. CDR1 is SEHNR, CDR2 FQNEAQ, per germline (reference sequence). This chain connects TRBV7-9 to TRBJ1-2, with D possibly being TRBD1 (5 bases). The sequence was collected from a woman in her 30s in good health. Sequencing was carried out using memory CD4+ T cells sorted from blood. Indicated subset: CD45RA-negative fraction. As DNA, the CDR3 is TGTGCCAGCAGCTTACCCGGGACGGTAAACTATGGCTACACCTTC. Residues: CASSLPGTVNYGYTF.